This T cell receptor (beta chain) was documented in a study of blood T cell repertoires in COVID-19. Across the study: In each case, the material was cDNA or gDNA derived from T cells, B-cell-depleted T cells, or PBMCs.

This CDR3 has 13 residues. Trimming pared 6 bases from V and 5 bases from J, leaving 14 bases between. From germline, CDR1 is MDHEN and CDR2 SYDVKM. The method was immunoSEQ multiplex PCR; TCRdb's version includes in-frame clones alone and lacks a portion of them. This repertoire shows roughly 290,000 clones, 70% to 90% found once; its top ten account for around 12%. The sample comprised peripheral blood. The chain couples TRBV28 to TRBJ2-7; weak D call: TRBD1 (6 bases). The sequence came from a woman between 55 and 75 years old with acute or convalescent COVID-19. CDR3 coding DNA: TGTGCCAGCAGGCCAGGACAGATGCACGAGCAGTACTTC. Its translation is CASRPGQMHEQYF.